This T cell receptor (beta chain) was recorded in a study of technical replicates of blood from a handful of donors. Libraries were prepared by immunoSEQ multiplex PCR; TCRdb keeps only in-frame clonotypes and omits some of them. The sample yields approximately 58,000 clones, 75% to 90% seen once. Trimming took 0 bases from V and 10 from J, leaving 9 bases between them. Germline V gene lookup returns CDR1 ENHRY and CDR2 SYGVKD. This CDR3 is 12 amino acids long. The sequencing input was PBMCs. The chain links TRBV10-3 to TRBJ1-1; D not certain. This TCR derives from a human donor in good health. Some clones in this sample may be carry-over from other donors' samples. CDR3 region: CAISESGVGAFF. The CDR3 DNA is TGTGCCATCAGTGAGTCCGGGGTGGGAGCTTTCTTT.